The 28 T cell receptor beta chains below were found in one sample sequenced in a study of PD-1 blockade in classical Hodgkin lymphoma. Each patient experienced a relapse that followed autologous stem cell transplantation, and brentuximab vedotin exposure varied. TCRdb's table, derived via immunoSEQ multiplex PCR, lists solely in-frame clones and lacks some. Here the sample spans approximately 30,000 clones, approximately 87% being singletons. The material sequenced was peripheral blood mononuclear cells (PBMCs), taken before the second cycle of nivolumab. These TCRs come from a human donor with classical Hodgkin lymphoma.

This CDR3 reads CASSWTYSGGAGETQYF. CDR3 nucleotide sequence: TGTGCCAGCAGCTGGACCTACAGCGGGGGGGCCGGGGAGACCCAGTACTTC. The chain uses TRBV5-5 and TRBJ2-5; 10 bases agree with TRBD2. Germline lookup yields CDR1 SGHKS and CDR2 YYEKEE (reference sequence). The V gene end was trimmed by 3 bases and the J gene end by 5 bases; junction bases not matched to a gene: 13. The CDR3 length is 17 residues.

This clone was counted only a few times. The chain links TRBV2 to TRBJ1-3; D is ambiguous. Germline assignment: CDR1 SNHLY and CDR2 FYNNEI. The CDR3 runs 13 residues. V was trimmed by 8 bases and J by 0 bases, leaving 8 bases between them. The CDR3 is CASQRDSGNTIYF. The CDR3 DNA sequence: TGTGCCAGCCAACGGGACTCTGGAAACACCATATATTTT.

The chain uses TRBV9 and TRBJ2-4, with D maybe TRBD2 (5 bases). V lost 4 bases, J lost 6 bases, and 23 bases lay in between. The CDR3 spans 17 residues. Per the germline V gene, CDR1 is SGDLS and CDR2 is YYNGEE. The CDR3 loop reads CASSLGSDRLPLNIQYF. In DNA form, the CDR3 reads TGTGCCAGCAGCCTAGGTAGCGATCGACTCCCGTTAAACATTCAGTACTTC.

The chain links TRBV6-6 to TRBJ1-1; the D is unclear. V lost 6 bases, J lost 7 bases, and 9 bases lay in between. The CDR3 has 11 amino acids. Germline V CDR1 and CDR2: MNHNY, SVGAGI (reference sequence). The CDR3 nucleotides are TGTGCCAGCAGCCCGGCGGGTGAAGCTTTCTTT. It encodes CASSPAGEAFF.

The chain combines TRBV11-2 with TRBJ2-3, with 14 bases aligning to TRBD2. This CDR3 spans 16 amino acids. The junction had 4 bases not matched to a gene; V was cut back by 4 bases and J by 4 bases. CDR1 SGHAT and CDR2 FQNNGV come from the germline V gene. Written as DNA, the CDR3 is TGTGCCAGCAGCTCCGGACTAGCGGGAGGTTCAGATACGCAGTATTTT. It specifies CASSSGLAGGSDTQYF. The whole variable domain, remainder taken from reference TRBV11-2 and TRBJ2-3, is EAGVAQSPRYKIIEKRQSVAFWCNPISGHATLYWYQQILGQGPKLLIQFQNNGVVDDSQLPKDRFSAERLKGVDSTLKIQPAKLEDSAVYLCASSSGLAGGSDTQYFGPGTRLTVL.

The chain links TRBV4-2 to TRBJ1-5, with D possibly being TRBD1 (5 bases). Germline CDR1 LGHNA, CDR2 YNFKEQ. This CDR3 has 16 amino acids. Trimming cost V 4 bases and J 5 bases, with 18 bases left between them. The chain's CDR3 is CASSPGVARGYQPQHF. In DNA form, the CDR3 reads TGTGCCAGCAGCCCGGGGGTTGCTCGAGGTTATCAGCCCCAGCATTTT.

The rearrangement joins TRBV11-2 to TRBJ2-5; 12 bases are shared with TRBD2. The J segment lost 4 bases and the V segment lost 7 bases, leaving 7 bases of the junction unmatched. CDR3 length: 15 amino acids. From germline, CDR1 is SGHAT and CDR2 FQNNGV. CDR3 in DNA: TGTGCCAGCACCCGCGGACTAGCGGGACTAGAGACCCAGTACTTC. It specifies CASTRGLAGLETQYF.

The chain couples TRBV4-3 to TRBJ1-2; D may be TRBD1 (5 bases). Trimming took off 0 bases at V and 7 bases at J, with 12 bases between the two ends. The CDR3 spans 14 residues. Looked up from germline, CDR1 is LGHNA and CDR2 is YSLEER. CDR3 sequence: CASSQELEGRGYTF. The CDR3 bases are TGCGCCAGCAGCCAAGAACTGGAGGGACGTGGCTACACCTTC.

This CDR3 is CASSRGGGGYEQYF. As DNA, the CDR3 is TGTGCCAGCAGCCGGGGCGGCGGAGGATACGAGCAGTACTTC. This chain connects TRBV28 to TRBJ2-7; D may match TRBD1 or TRBD2 (5 bases each). The CDR3 contains 14 residues. Trimming took off 6 bases at V and 4 bases at J, with 16 bases between the two ends. CDR1 is MDHEN, CDR2 SYDVKM, per germline.

The chain employs TRBV4-2 and TRBJ2-1; TRBD2 aligns across 7 bases. The CDR3 spans 14 residues. Unmatched junction bases numbered 2, after V lost 0 bases and J lost 6 bases. CDR1 is LGHNA and CDR2 is YNFKEQ in the germline V gene. The CDR3 protein is CASSQDTSANEQFF. In DNA, the CDR3 is TGTGCCAGCAGCCAAGATACTAGCGCCAATGAGCAGTTCTTC.

This sequence joins TRBV5-4 and TRBJ1-4; 12 bases are a match to TRBD1. Trimming removed 2 bases from V and 3 bases from J; junction bases left unmatched: 5. Germline-derived CDR1 and CDR2 are SGHNT and YYREEE (reference sequence). The CDR3 runs 17 residues. CDR3 bases: TGTGCCAGCAGCTTATTCGGGACAGGGGGCTCTAATGAAAAACTGTTTTTT. Amino acids: CASSLFGTGGSNEKLFF.

The chain combines TRBV5-5 with TRBJ1-6, with 7 positions matching TRBD1. The germline V gene encodes CDR1 SGHKS and CDR2 YYEKEE (reference sequence). The CDR3 runs to 19 residues. J lost 0 bases, V lost 1 base, and 10 bases had no gene match. DNA of the CDR3: TGTGCCAGCAGCTTGATAGGGCAGGGGGTGAGCTCCTATAATTCACCCCTCCACTTT. It encodes CASSLIGQGVSSYNSPLHF. The whole variable domain, filled in from reference TRBV5-5 and TRBJ1-6, reads DAGVTQSPTHLIKTRGQQVTLRCSPISGHKSVSWYQQVLGQGPQFIFQYYEKEERGRGNFPDRFSARQFPNYSSELNVNALLLGDSALYLCASSLIGQGVSSYNSPLHFGNGTRLTVT.

The V and J genes are TRBV6-5 and TRBJ2-7, with TRBD1 matching over 7 bases. The V gene's germline CDR1 is MNHEY and CDR2 SVGAGI. Germline trimming cut 6 bases from V and 3 bases from J; bases unmatched to any gene: 5. This CDR3 spans 13 amino acids. CDR3 in amino acids: CASRPTGIYEQYF. The CDR3 bases are TGTGCCAGCAGACCGACAGGGATCTACGAGCAGTACTTC.

V and J are TRBV20-1 and TRBJ1-6; D is unresolved. The CDR3 has 10 residues. Germline V lookup: CDR1 DFQATT, CDR2 SNEGSKA (reference sequence). Between the trimmed V and J ends, which lost 3 bases and 12 bases, there was a span of 6 bases. The CDR3 region has the DNA TGCAGTGCTAGTCTTAAACCCCTCCACTTT. It codes for CSASLKPLHF.

This clone was observed once. The chain is built from TRBV21-1 and TRBJ2-7. TRBV21-1 has pseudogene status. The CDR3 consists of 14 residues. The CDR3, as DNA: TGTGCCAGCAGCAACAGGGAGCGGAGGAGCGAGCAGTACTTC. Amino acids: CASSNRERRSEQYF.

The chain combines TRBV27 with TRBJ1-4; TRBD1 might be the D (6 bases). Germline V gene sequence: CDR1 MNHEY, CDR2 SMNVEV (reference sequence). This CDR3 has 14 amino acids. V dropped 7 bases and J dropped 6 bases, with 15 bases sitting between them. The CDR3 sequence: CASKAGGRDEKLFF. CDR3 coding DNA: TGTGCCAGCAAAGCGGGGGGGCGCGATGAAAAACTGTTTTTT. The full variable domain, with the rest looked up from reference TRBV27 and TRBJ1-4, is EAQVTQNPRYLITVTGKKLTVTCSQNMNHEYMSWYRQDPGLGLRQIYYSMNVEVTDKGDVPEGYKVSRKEKRNFPLILESPSPNQTSLYFCASKAGGRDEKLFFGSGTQLSVL.

The chain recombines TRBV2 with TRBJ2-2, with D possibly matching TRBD1 (6 bases). The germline V and J ends were trimmed by 2 bases and 3 bases, with 7 bases remaining between them. CDR3 length: 14 residues. The germline gives CDR1 SNHLY, CDR2 FYNNEI. The CDR3 bases are TGTGCCAGCAGTGAACAGGGGTACACCGGGGAGCTGTTTTTT. This translates into CASSEQGYTGELFF.

This clone appeared a few times. The rearrangement uses TRBV6-5 and TRBJ1-4, with 12 bases fitting TRBD1. The V gene end was trimmed by 6 bases and the J gene end by 8 bases; junction bases not matched to a gene: 4. CDR3 length equals 14 residues. CDR1 MNHEY and CDR2 SVGAGI come from the germline V gene. The CDR3 loop is CASSRDRGHEKLFF. In nucleotides, the CDR3 is TGTGCCAGCAGCCGGGACAGGGGGCACGAAAAACTGTTTTTT.

The chain has TRBV7-9 and TRBJ2-7; D possibly corresponds to TRBD1 (5 bases). V lost 1 base to trimming and J lost 6 bases, with 13 bases between them. The V gene's germline CDR1 is SEHNR and CDR2 FQNEAQ (reference sequence). The CDR3 runs to 14 residues. As DNA, the CDR3 is TGTGCCAGCAGCTTAGTTGCAGGGCCATCCGAGCAGTACTTC. This gives the protein CASSLVAGPSEQYF.

The V call is TRBV9, the J call TRBJ2-7; 9 bases match TRBD2. The CDR3 has 15 amino acids. Trimming removed 0 bases from V and 3 bases from J; junction bases left unmatched: 4. CDR1 and CDR2 (germline): SGDLS, YYNGEE. The CDR3: CASSVAGSGSYEQYF. CDR3 nucleotides: TGTGCCAGCAGCGTAGCGGGTAGCGGGAGCTACGAGCAGTACTTC.

The genes are TRBV5-1 and TRBJ2-5; 8 bases line up with TRBD2. V shed 7 bases and J 5 bases; nucleotides not matched to a gene: 10. CDR3 size: 14 residues. The germline gives CDR1 SGHRS, CDR2 YFSETQ. In DNA form, the CDR3 reads TGCGCCAGCTATAGAGCGGGAGTTGGGGAGACCCAGTACTTC. Encoded protein: CASYRAGVGETQYF.

J is TRBJ2-5 and V is TRBV4-1; tentative D call: TRBD1 (6 bases). This CDR3 region has 16 residues. V lost 5 bases, J lost 1 base, and 17 bases lay in between. Germline V gene lookup returns CDR1 MGHRA and CDR2 YSYEKL. The CDR3: CASSSYLVGAQETQYF. CDR3 nucleotide sequence: TGCGCCAGCAGCTCCTACCTCGTGGGGGCCCAAGAGACCCAGTACTTC.

The table lists this clone with a few counts. J is TRBJ2-2 and V is TRBV10-2; unclear D gene. Germline lookup yields CDR1 WSHSY and CDR2 SAAADI. This CDR3 spans 14 amino acids. Trimming left V 6 bases short and J 0 bases short, with 8 bases between. CDR3 coding DNA: TGCGCCAGCAGGAACGGCGCGAACACCGGGGAGCTGTTTTTT. Protein sequence: CASRNGANTGELFF.

The chain uses TRBV5-1 and TRBJ1-3; D call uncertain. Germline CDR1 is SGHRS and CDR2 is YFSETQ. The CDR3 sequence is 17 residues long. The V and J ends lost 4 bases and 0 bases respectively, with 17 bases between them. The CDR3 DNA follows: TGCGCCAGCAGCCCGGACGGCGGGAGCCTCTCTGGAAACACCATATATTTT. The encoded protein is CASSPDGGSLSGNTIYF.

The chain recombines TRBV7-2 with TRBJ2-7; D not certain. The germline CDR1 and CDR2 sequences are SGHTA and FQGNSA. With 0 bases removed from V and 7 bases from J, the gap between germline ends came to 4 bases. The CDR3 has 11 residues. The DNA of the CDR3 is TGTGCCAGCAGCTTAGCGAGGGAGCAGTACTTC. Translation gives CASSLAREQYF.

The J gene is TRBJ1-5, the V gene TRBV6-1, with D tentatively TRBD1 (6 bases). The ends were cut back, 7 bases at V and 6 bases at J, with 10 bases in the middle. This CDR3 region has 12 residues. Germline lookup yields CDR1 MNHNS and CDR2 SASEGT. This CDR3 is CASKQGCQPQHF. In DNA, the CDR3 is TGTGCCAGCAAACAGGGATGTCAGCCCCAGCATTTT.

The genes are TRBV19 and TRBJ1-5; 8 positions agree with TRBD1. CDR3 length: 14 residues. CDR1 is LNHDA and CDR2 is SQIVND in the germline V gene (reference sequence). Trimming at V came to 3 bases and at J to 7 bases, leaving 5 bases not matched to a gene. The CDR3: CASSIQGAGQPQHF. CDR3 DNA: TGTGCCAGTAGTATCCAGGGGGCCGGGCAGCCCCAGCATTTT.

This rearrangement joins TRBV4-2 to TRBJ2-1; D gene ambiguous. CDR1 and CDR2 (germline): LGHNA, YNFKEQ. V was cut by 0 bases and J by 3 bases, with 12 bases left in between. The CDR3 spans 16 residues. CDR3 nucleotides: TGTGCCAGCAGCCAAGATTTTGTGGGGAACTACAATGAGCAGTTCTTC. Amino acid sequence: CASSQDFVGNYNEQFF.